The rows below give T cell receptor beta chains drawn from one sample of a study of T cell repertoires in cytomegalovirus infection. TCRdb re-analysed the reads in MiXCR, keeping a single row per CDR3 protein. The data show 270,000 or so distinct CDR3 sequences, about a sixth seen once. Sequencing was carried out using CD8+ T cells from PBMCs. Every receptor here comes from a human donor in good health (CMV status not recorded). Some clones in this sample may be carry-over from other donors' samples. The conserved cysteine and the conserved F or W are not part of the CDR3 here. The order of the fields is J gene, D gene, V gene, CDR3 protein. D genes are given only for firm matches.

TRBJ1-5,-,TRBV27,ASSFPGQPQH
TRBJ1-5,-,TRBV7-9,ASSLHPQPQH
TRBJ2-5,-,TRBV13,ASSYQAQETQY
TRBJ2-1,-,TRBV28,ASSFFVNEQF
TRBJ2-1,-,TRBV6-2/TRBV6-3,ASTDGGEAIDEQF
TRBJ2-7,TRBD2,TRBV2,ASSQGEGQIYEQY
TRBJ1-5,TRBD1,TRBV6-6,ASSYVRGPDQPQH
TRBJ1-1,TRBD1,TRBV7-9,ASSFQGGNTEAF
TRBJ2-1,TRBD2,TRBV4-1,ASSQDFGGGLYEQF
TRBJ1-1,-,TRBV4-1,ASSLSGPIEAF
TRBJ2-5,-,TRBV7-2,ASSSANSAQY
TRBJ2-1,-,TRBV6-2/TRBV6-3,ASSYDGSSYNEQF
TRBJ2-7,-,TRBV6-2/TRBV6-3,ASSYSTQGSRLGY
TRBJ1-2,-,TRBV7-6,ASSLEVIRTPPSYGYT
TRBJ2-3,TRBD1,TRBV5-5,ASSNRTGTLTDTQY
TRBJ2-2,TRBD2,TRBV28,ASSRTEAGGPTGELF
TRBJ2-7,TRBD2,TRBV20-1,SVGSGDIYEQY
TRBJ2-3,-,TRBV7-2,PRPWLNRGNTQY
TRBJ1-1,TRBD1,TRBV6-5,ASSYSQGAAEAF
TRBJ2-7,-,TRBV12-3/TRBV12-4,ASSLDSERTYEQY
TRBJ2-1,-,TRBV7-9,ASSLDKGGNEQF
TRBJ1-2,-,TRBV5-4,ASSLSGFPRYGYT
TRBJ2-1,TRBD2,TRBV7-9,ASSLFAASGVHEQF
TRBJ2-1,TRBD1,TRBV14,ASSPEGTAYNEQF
TRBJ2-4,-,TRBV13,ASSFNLAKNIQY
TRBJ2-1,TRBD2,TRBV7-9,ASSPQSTSGYNEQF
TRBJ2-1,-,TRBV23-1,ASSPNARGESNEQF
TRBJ2-2,TRBD1,TRBV7-8,ASSEGQGASTGELF
TRBJ2-7,-,TRBV6-2/TRBV6-3,ASSYPPGLRAYEQY
TRBJ1-1,-,TRBV7-9,ASSLDLGVGEAF
TRBJ2-2,-,TRBV5-5,ASSYGTDYTGELF
TRBJ2-1,-,TRBV5-6,ASSLRAPGYNEQF
TRBJ2-7,-,TRBV2,AIRYTGQLISYEQY
TRBJ2-1,-,TRBV7-8,ASSLDVGAGPVNEQF
TRBJ2-1,TRBD1,TRBV9,ASSATGTGNLGQF
TRBJ2-2,-,TRBV12-3/TRBV12-4,ASSLNGELF
TRBJ2-5,-,TRBV25-1,ASSEYKDSADVWETQY
TRBJ2-1,TRBD2,TRBV20-1,SARLRRRGGAHEQF
TRBJ2-5,TRBD2,TRBV29-1,SVELAGGQETQY
TRBJ2-3,-,TRBV4-1,ASSQEEGGAGTYTDTQY
TRBJ2-1,TRBD2,TRBV7-9,ASSAGTSGGSSYNEQF
TRBJ1-5,TRBD1,TRBV2,ASIPGQGAQPQH
TRBJ2-3,TRBD2,TRBV7-8,ASSPSGLAGGADTQY
TRBJ2-7,TRBD2,TRBV7-2,ASSWGLAGPTGEQY
TRBJ2-2,TRBD1,TRBV5-1,ASSSTGETGELF
TRBJ2-3,-,TRBV7-6,ASSLKARGTTDTQY
TRBJ1-1,-,TRBV20-1,SAYPLDEYTEAF